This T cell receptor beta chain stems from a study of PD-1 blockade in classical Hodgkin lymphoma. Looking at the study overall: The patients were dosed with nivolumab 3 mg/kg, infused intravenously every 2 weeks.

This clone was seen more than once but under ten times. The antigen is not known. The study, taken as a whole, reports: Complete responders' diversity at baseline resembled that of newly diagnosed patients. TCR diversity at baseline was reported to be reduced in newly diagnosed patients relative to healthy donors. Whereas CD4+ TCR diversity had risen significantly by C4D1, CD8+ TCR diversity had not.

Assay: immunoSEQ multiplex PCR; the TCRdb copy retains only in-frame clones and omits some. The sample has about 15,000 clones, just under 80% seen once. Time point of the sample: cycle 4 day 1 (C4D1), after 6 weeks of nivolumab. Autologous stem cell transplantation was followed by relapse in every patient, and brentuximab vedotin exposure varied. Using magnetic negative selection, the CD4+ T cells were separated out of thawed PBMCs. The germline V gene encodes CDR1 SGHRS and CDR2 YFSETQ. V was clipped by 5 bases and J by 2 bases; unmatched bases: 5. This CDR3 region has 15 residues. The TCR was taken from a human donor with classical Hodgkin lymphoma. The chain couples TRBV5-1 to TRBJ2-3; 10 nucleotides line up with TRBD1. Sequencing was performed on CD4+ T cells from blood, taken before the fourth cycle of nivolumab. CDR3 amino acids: CASSQTGGTTDTQYF. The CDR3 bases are TGCGCCAGCAGTCAGACAGGGGGCACCACAGATACGCAGTATTTT. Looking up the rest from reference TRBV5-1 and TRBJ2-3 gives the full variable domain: KAGVTQTPRYLIKTRGQQVTLSCSPISGHRSVSWYQQTPGQGLQFLFEYFSETQRNKGNFPGRFSGRQFSNSRSEMNVSTLELGDSALYLCASSQTGGTTDTQYFGPGTRLTVL.